Sequencing of this TCR beta chain was carried out in a study of shared clonotypes between healthy human individuals. The protocol was immunoSEQ multiplex PCR, while the TCRdb copy is restricted to in-frame clones and leaves out a portion. The sample holds about 1.5 million clones, 95% to 99% seen once. The germline V gene encodes CDR1 SQVTM and CDR2 ANQGSEA. CDR3 length: 13 residues. The ends were cut back, 7 bases at V and 0 bases at J, with 12 bases in the middle. The clonotype comes from a man aged 25-45 years in good health. V is TRBV29-1 and J is TRBJ1-1; D call uncertain. The sequenced material came from naive CD4+ T cells sorted from blood. Subset denoted: CD45RA+ positively selected. CDR3 sequence reads: CSDHGRMNTEAFF. The CDR3 nucleotides read TGCAGCGATCACGGACGGATGAACACTGAAGCTTTCTTT.